What follows is one TCR beta chain and its context. Its antigen is undetermined. The data stem from a study of T cell responses to AZD1222 COVID-19 vaccine. Notes on the study in general: With two AZD1222 doses given, Spike-specific TCR breadth and depth both rose.

The table came from immunoSEQ multiplex PCR; TCRdb's copy has only in-frame clones and leaves some out. The sample lists roughly 140,000 clones, over 80% occurring once. The CDR3 has 14 amino acids. Between the trimmed V and J ends, which lost 5 bases and 2 bases, there was a span of 13 bases. Germline V lookup: CDR1 SGHAT, CDR2 FQNNGV. This TCR came from an adult who received the AZD1222 COVID-19 vaccine. V gene TRBV11-2 combines with J gene TRBJ2-7; a possible D gene is TRBD1 (6 bases). The specimen comprised peripheral blood, sampled 28 days after the second AZD1222 dose. CDR3 nucleotide sequence: TGTGCCAGCAGCACCCCCCGGACAGCCTACGAGCAGTACTTC. It specifies CASSTPRTAYEQYF.